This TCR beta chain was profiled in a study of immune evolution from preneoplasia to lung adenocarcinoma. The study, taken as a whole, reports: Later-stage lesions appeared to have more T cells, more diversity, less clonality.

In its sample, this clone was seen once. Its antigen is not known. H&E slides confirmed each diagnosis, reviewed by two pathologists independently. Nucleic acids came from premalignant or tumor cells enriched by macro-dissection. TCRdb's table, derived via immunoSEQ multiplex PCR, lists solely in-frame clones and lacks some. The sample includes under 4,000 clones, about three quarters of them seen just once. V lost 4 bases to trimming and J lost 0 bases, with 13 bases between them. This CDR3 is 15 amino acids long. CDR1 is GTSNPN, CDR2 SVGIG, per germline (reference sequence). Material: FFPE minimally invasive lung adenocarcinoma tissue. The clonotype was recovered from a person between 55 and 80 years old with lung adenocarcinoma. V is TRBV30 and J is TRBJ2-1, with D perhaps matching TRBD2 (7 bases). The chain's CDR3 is CAWKGGQSSYNEQFF. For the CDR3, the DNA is TGTGCCTGGAAGGGGGGGCAGAGCTCCTACAATGAGCAGTTCTTC.